The T cell receptor (beta chain) under discussion was sequenced for a study of blood T cell repertoires in COVID-19. The CDR3 extends over 14 amino acids. Germline CDR1 MNHEY, CDR2 SVGAGI. Trimming removed 7 bases from V and 7 bases from J; junction bases left unmatched: 11. Method: immunoSEQ multiplex PCR; TCRdb's copy keeps in-frame clones and lacks some. The repertoire holds about 69,000 clones, nearly 80% seen once, with over 45% in the top ten. This clone was found a few times. The chain carries TRBV6-5 and TRBJ1-1, with 8 bases that match TRBD1. The sequenced material came from peripheral blood. The source of this sequence is a human donor in a cohort sampled during active COVID-19. The CDR3 region has the DNA TGTGCCAGCAACCCCGCGGACAGGGCTTATGAAGCTTTCTTT. Translated, it gives CASNPADRAYEAFF.